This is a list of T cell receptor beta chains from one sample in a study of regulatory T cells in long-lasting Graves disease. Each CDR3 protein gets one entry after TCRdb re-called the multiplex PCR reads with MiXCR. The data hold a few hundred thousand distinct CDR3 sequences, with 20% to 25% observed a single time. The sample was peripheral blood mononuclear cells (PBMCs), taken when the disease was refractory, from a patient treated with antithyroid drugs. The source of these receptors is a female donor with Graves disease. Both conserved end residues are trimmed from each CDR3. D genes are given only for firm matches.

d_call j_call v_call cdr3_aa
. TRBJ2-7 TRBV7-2 ASSPATYEQY
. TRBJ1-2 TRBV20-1 STPGTGLHYGYT
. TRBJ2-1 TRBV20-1 SASGGPTIPHEQF
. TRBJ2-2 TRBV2 ASHLEITGELF
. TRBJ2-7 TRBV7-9 ASSFDGRTYEQY
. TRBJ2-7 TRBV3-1 ASSQEGYEQY
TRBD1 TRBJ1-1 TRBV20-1 SASRGGASRTEAF
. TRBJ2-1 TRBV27 ASSFFKGLGLSSYNEQF
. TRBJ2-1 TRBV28 ASSLASTHNEQF
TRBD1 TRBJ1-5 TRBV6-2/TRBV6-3 ASSVQTGGQPQH
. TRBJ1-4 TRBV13 ASSLVGNEKLF
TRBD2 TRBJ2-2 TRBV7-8 ASSTTSGRAWELF
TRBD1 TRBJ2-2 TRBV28 ASGRDRGRITGELF
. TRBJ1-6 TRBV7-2 ASSRFEGVDSPLH
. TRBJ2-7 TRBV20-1 SARSGRGEQY
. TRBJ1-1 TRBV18 ASSRTGTGNTEAF
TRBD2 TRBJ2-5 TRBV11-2 ASSGISGRAGQETQY
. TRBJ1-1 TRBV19 ASSIGAEAF
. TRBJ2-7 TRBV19 ASSLYGGTPGREQY
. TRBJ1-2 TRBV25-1 ASSGSHGRAADGYT
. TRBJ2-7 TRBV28 ASSLSLSIGRAWEQY
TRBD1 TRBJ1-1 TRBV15 ATSRDRWYRGQDTEAF
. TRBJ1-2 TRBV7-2 ASSLTQGSDGYT
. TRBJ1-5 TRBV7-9 ASSSTLEGLEPQH
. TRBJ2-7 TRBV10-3 AISEGFDEQY
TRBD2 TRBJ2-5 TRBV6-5 ASSYSGTKEETQY
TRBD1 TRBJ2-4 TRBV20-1 SALDRVDVQY
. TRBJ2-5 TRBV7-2 ASSFFWGFSQQETQY
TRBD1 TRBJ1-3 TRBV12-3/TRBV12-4 ASSPGQGRNTIY
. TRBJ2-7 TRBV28 ASSPVGSEQY